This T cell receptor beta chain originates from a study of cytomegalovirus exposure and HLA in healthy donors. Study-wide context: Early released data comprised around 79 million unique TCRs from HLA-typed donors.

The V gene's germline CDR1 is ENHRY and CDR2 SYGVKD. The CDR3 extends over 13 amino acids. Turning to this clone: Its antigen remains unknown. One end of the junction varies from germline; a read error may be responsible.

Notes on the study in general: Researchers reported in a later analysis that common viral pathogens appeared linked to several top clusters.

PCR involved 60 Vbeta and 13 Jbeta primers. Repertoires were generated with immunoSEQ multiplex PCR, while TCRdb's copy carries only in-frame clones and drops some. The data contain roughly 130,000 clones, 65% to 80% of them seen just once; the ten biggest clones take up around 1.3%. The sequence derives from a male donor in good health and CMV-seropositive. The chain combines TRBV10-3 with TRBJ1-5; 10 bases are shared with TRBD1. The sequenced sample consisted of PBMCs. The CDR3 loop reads CAIRTGGNQPQHF. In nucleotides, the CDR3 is TGTGCCATCAGGACAGGGGGCAACCAGCCCCAGCATTTT.